This T cell receptor (beta chain) was identified during a study of cytomegalovirus exposure and HLA in healthy donors. This clone came up once. PCR amplification relied on 60 Vbeta primers (plus 13 Jbeta primers). The repertoire was sequenced with immunoSEQ multiplex PCR; TCRdb's copy has only in-frame clones and lacks some. The data show 200,000 or so clones, approximately 80% seen once. This clonotype was sampled from a man in his thirties or forties in good health and CMV-seronegative. Sequencing used PBMCs.

Here the CDR3 reads CASSLQDREVDEQYF. The CDR3 coding sequence is TGCGCCAGCAGCTTGCAGGACAGGGAAGTGGACGAGCAGTACTTC. The rearrangement joins TRBV5-1 to TRBJ2-7, with 8 bases fitting TRBD1. The germline CDR1 and CDR2 sequences are SGHRS and YFSETQ. The CDR3 consists of 15 residues. Losses at the gene ends were 1 base for V and 5 bases for J; bases not matched to a gene: 8. The whole variable domain, filled in from reference TRBV5-1 and TRBJ2-7, reads KAGVTQTPRYLIKTRGQQVTLSCSPISGHRSVSWYQQTPGQGLQFLFEYFSETQRNKGNFPGRFSGRQFSNSRSEMNVSTLELGDSALYLCASSLQDREVDEQYFGPGTRLTVT.